This T cell receptor beta chain was captured by sequencing in a study of T-cell reconstitution after alpha-beta-depleted transplantation in children. Construction of the TCRbeta library involved unique molecular identifiers. MiXCR, run by TCRdb on the PCR reads, gives a single entry per CDR3 protein. The sample has about 980,000 distinct CDR3 sequences; about 29% are singletons. This clonotype occurred a few times. Its target is not known. Findings of the study overall: At the one-year point after transplant, T-cell counts and TCRbeta diversity were found to come mostly from T cells that had been newly produced. Expanded graft clones numbering several hundred reportedly gave rise to alpha-beta T cells about two months after transplant. Some patients' high day-60 TCRbeta diversity was traced to surviving recipient T cells and thymic progenitors.

CDR3 length: 15 amino acids. The germline V and J ends were trimmed by 6 bases and 2 bases, with 17 bases remaining between them. Germline CDR1 MDHEN, CDR2 SYDVKM. This clonotype was obtained from a boy younger than two who had a stem cell transplant for SCID, so the T cells may come from the graft donor. The source was PBMCs, mostly from graft donor cells, collected 360 days after TCRalphabeta/CD19-depleted stem cell transplant. The chain has TRBV28 and TRBJ2-7; a possible D gene is TRBD2 (5 bases). CDR3 in DNA: TGTGCCAGCAGCGAGGGCCGGGTTGGAACCTACGAGCAGTACTTC. Residues: CASSEGRVGTYEQYF.